This T cell receptor beta chain was found in a study of T cell repertoires in cytomegalovirus infection. Study-wide context: Public TCR beta signature analysis indicated the presence of both CMV infection and matching HLA type. The study's findings and limits: Summed frequency of shared TCR beta families picked out CMV carriers who also had the relevant HLA. Dominant in the ex vivo response were TCR beta clonotypes restricted by HLA-C and specific for CMV.

Per the germline V gene, CDR1 is SQVTM and CDR2 is ANQGSEA. With V trimmed by 6 bases and J by 7 bases, 7 bases remained unmatched. The CDR3 spans 12 residues. For this clonotype: Its specificity is unknown.

Using its own MiXCR run on the reads, TCRdb lists one record per CDR3 protein. This table has approximately 500,000 distinct CDR3 sequences, approximately 15% appearing once. This sequence originates from a human donor in good health (CMV status not recorded). Some clones in this sample may be carry-over from other donors' samples. The chain is built from TRBV29-1 and TRBJ2-7; 9 bases match TRBD1. The specimen sequenced was CD8+ T cells from PBMCs. Here the CDR3 DNA reads TGCAGCGTCCCATGGGACAGGGAAGAGCAGTACTTC. Its protein is CSVPWDREEQYF.